This TCR beta chain was observed in a study of CD8 T cells in Susac syndrome. Isolation of CD8+ and CD4+ T cells was performed negatively, whereas enrichment of TEMRA cells was done by FACS. The CDR3 covers 14 residues. The ends were cut back, 3 bases at V and 3 bases at J, with 11 bases in the middle. CDR1 SEHNR and CDR2 FQNEAQ come from the germline V gene (reference sequence). Reverse transcription of roughly 0.45 to 1 ug RNA was carried out with random hexamers. An immunoSEQ multiplex PCR amplified TCR beta CDR3 over 54 Vbeta and 13 Jbeta. TCRdb re-called the immunoSEQ multiplex PCR reads with MiXCR, one entry per CDR3 protein. Of under 200,000 distinct CDR3 sequences listed, approximately 95% are singletons.

Sequencing was carried out using CD4+ T cells from PBMCs. This sequence was found in a human donor in good health. The chain combines TRBV7-9 with TRBJ2-5; D might be TRBD1 or TRBD2, each matching 6 bases. For the CDR3, the DNA is TGTGCCAGCAGCTTCCCAGGGGAGGAAGAGACCCAGTACTTC. Translated, it gives CASSFPGEEETQYF.